This TCR beta chain appears in the sequencing data of a study of blood T cell repertoires in COVID-19. Study processing details: Cell counts per sample came from amplifying reference gene primers. Assay: immunoSEQ multiplex PCR; the TCRdb copy retains only in-frame clones and omits some. V, J and clone size are taken as reported in that table, and D and trimming were inferred from the DNA itself. This table has about 280,000 clones, under 90% appearing once. This sequence originates from a woman aged 50 to 65 who had recovered from COVID-19. Source material: peripheral blood.

CDR3 sequence reads: CASSQQGDYGYTF. The CDR3 nucleotides read TGTGCCAGCTCGCAACAGGGTGACTATGGCTACACCTTC. The chain has TRBV18 and TRBJ1-2, with TRBD1 as a possible D gene (6 bases). V gave up 6 bases and J gave up 3 bases, with 11 bases separating them. The CDR3 has 13 residues. Germline values: CDR1 KGHSH, CDR2 LQKENI.